This TCR beta chain came from a study of Graves' ophthalmopathy and Graves' hyperthyroidism (dated by TCRdb to between 2018 and 2020). Concerning the study at large: Peripheral blood was collected at initial diagnosis, before any treatment. To explore V-J signatures that separate ophthalmopathy from hyperthyroidism, a discovery set of about a hundred patients was enrolled, consisting of about 45 with ophthalmopathy and about 60 with stable hyperthyroidism. TCR beta repertoire signatures were used to distinguish Graves' ophthalmopathy from Graves' hyperthyroidism and to predict progression to ophthalmopathy. In about six hyperthyroidism patients, the T-cell repertoires found in thyroid tissue were compared with those found in blood. An independent validation cohort was composed of some 19 hyperthyroidism patients and over 15 patients who later progressed from hyperthyroidism to ophthalmopathy. Following sampling, methimazole starting at 30 mg daily was administered to hyperthyroidism patients, and high-dose intravenous methylprednisolone was administered to ophthalmopathy patients. In total, 135 blood samples were TCR-sequenced: approximately 42 ophthalmopathy, some 75 hyperthyroidism and about 17 hyperthyroidism-to-ophthalmopathy patients.

Ophthalmopathy patients were characterized by moderately to severely active disease, a Clinical Activity Score of at least 3, a NOSPECS grade of at least 4, and a disease duration under 3 months. Patients were excluded if they had other autoimmune diseases, uncontrolled infections, pregnancy or lactation. Clinical symptoms, serum thyroxine, TRAb, thyroid ultrasound and orbital computed tomography formed the basis of the diagnosis. Using Ficoll-Paque density gradient centrifugation, PBMCs were isolated from roughly 9.2 ml of fresh peripheral blood. Total RNA was extracted using Trizol reagent, and RNA quality was checked on an Agilent 2100 Bioanalyzer. For repertoire sequencing, TCR beta CDR3 regions were amplified from RNA transcripts. The first round was an RT-PCR using HTBI primers with the Qiagen OneStep RT-PCR kit, and this first round was followed by a second-round multiplex PCR, then size selection and purification. The libraries underwent paired-end sequencing with 100 bp reads on an Illumina HiSeq2000. The paper's data handling went like this. SOAPnuke was used to process the reads, removing any read that contained adapters or uncalled bases, had a mean Phred below 15, or lacked an exact match to the constant primer or identifier. COPE v1.2.5 was used to merge high-quality paired reads. Clonotypes were defined as unique nucleotide sequences and were aligned to IMGT TRB V, D and J references using MiTCR v1.1. The analysis was limited to V-J combinations with a frequency above 0.0001, which together covered 99% to 99.2% of the repertoires. A TCR clonal expansion and chaos score per V-J combination was defined as the ratio of F50 clonal expansion to chaos observed in the TCRdist matrix. Welch's t-statistics and random forest were used to reduce features to 10 to 15 V-J combinations, which were fed into a naive Bayes classifier. The similarity between thyroid and blood repertoires was quantified using the Morisita-Horn index. TCRdb trimmed the raw reads at Q25, called clones with MiXCR and kept productive beta chains. Records with the same CDR3 protein are collapsed into one entry carrying the most frequent genes and DNA. The V and J calls here are based on TCRdb, not the publication. In this sample the table shows 200,000 to 250,000 distinct CDR3 sequences, roughly 50% of which occur a single time. Jointly, the top ten make up around 43% of the sample.

The germline V gene supplies CDR1 SQVTM and CDR2 ANQGSEA. The CDR3 starts with the cysteine, ends with the phenylalanine, and has 11 residues. The entry retains the CDR3 DNA only, 33 bases that are in frame from base 1. At the junction V is shortened by 4 bases and J by 9 bases; bases outside the gene matches: 5. This clonotype was counted many times. No antigen is known for it. Base qualities were left out, and no much larger clone turns up one base away. Results the study describes overall, beyond this receptor: Most expanded thyroid clonotypes with frequency above 0.001 were also detected in blood, suggesting blood repertoires may reflect the thyroid immune response. In validation, the model predicted ophthalmopathy progression with about 70% sensitivity and roughly 72% specificity; roughly 11 predicted patients were CT-confirmed with GO in a median of approximately six months. Sample size was not predetermined statistically, and investigators were not blinded to group allocation. In cross-validation, the 13-signature model distinguished ophthalmopathy from stable hyperthyroidism with approximately 90% sensitivity and about 84% specificity, and in the test set the corresponding values were roughly 78% and 74%.

The receptor's source is an adult man with Graves' ophthalmopathy. The chain uses TRBV29-1 and TRBJ2-7; TRBD1 agrees with 8 junctional bases. The sample was peripheral blood. The DNA sequence is given as TGCAGCGTTGGGCCCGACAGGGGGCAGTACTTC. The encoded protein is CSVGPDRGQYF.